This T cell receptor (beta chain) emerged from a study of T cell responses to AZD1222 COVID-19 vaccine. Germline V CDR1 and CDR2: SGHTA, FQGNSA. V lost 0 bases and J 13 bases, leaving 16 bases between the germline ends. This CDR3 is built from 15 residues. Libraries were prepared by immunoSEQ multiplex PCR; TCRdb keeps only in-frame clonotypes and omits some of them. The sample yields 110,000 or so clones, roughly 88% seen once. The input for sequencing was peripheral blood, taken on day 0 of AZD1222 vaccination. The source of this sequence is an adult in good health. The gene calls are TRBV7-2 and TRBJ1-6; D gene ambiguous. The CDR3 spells CASSLARGPGWPLHF. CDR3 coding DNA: TGTGCCAGCAGCTTAGCGCGAGGGCCGGGGTGGCCCCTCCACTTT.